This T cell receptor (beta chain) was recovered during a study of identical twins. Study-wide results and limits: For zero-insertion analyses, partial confounding could come from invariant MAIT and iNKT cells. Abundant beta clonotypes from cord blood had fewer insertions, unlike memory repertoires, which showed none.

Only a few counts were recorded for this clonotype. Its antigen is not known. Carrying unique molecular identifiers, the cDNA also gained a universal primer site through template switching. TCRdb re-analysed the 5' RACE reads in MiXCR, keeping a single row per CDR3 protein. The table has some 590,000 distinct CDR3 sequences, 7.5% to 10% seen once. The sample also formed part of further work on yellow fever vaccine responses in identical twins.

Sample: PBMCs. This sequence was found in a woman in her late teens or twenties in good health.

The CDR3 loop reads CASSFAGTGTTKHF. The CDR3 nucleotides are TGTGCCAGCAGTTTTGCCGGGACAGGGACAACCAAGCATTTT. This chain joins TRBV28 and TRBJ1-5; 9 bases fit TRBD1. With 3 bases clipped from V and 14 bases from J, the junction kept 11 bases outside the gene matches. CDR1 is MDHEN and CDR2 is SYDVKM in the germline V gene. The CDR3 totals 14 residues. Complete variable domain (other parts from reference TRBV28 and TRBJ1-5): DVKVTQSSRYLVKRTGEKVFLECVQDMDHENMFWYRQDPGLGLRLIYFSYDVKMKEKGDIPEGYSVSREKKERFSLILESASTNQTSMYLCASSFAGTGTTKHFGDGTRLSIL.